This TCR beta chain came from a study of identifying expanded T cells in peripheral blood (dated by TCRdb to between 2017 and 2020). Study-wide context: Technical replicates were generated by sequencing separate aliquots of the same genomic DNA pool, with four replicates compared pairwise.

The immunoSEQ Assay, which uses bias-controlled multiplex PCR amplification of genomic DNA, was used to profile TCRbeta CDR3 regions. In the authors' own workflow: The absolute abundance of each unique TCRbeta CDR3 region was quantified after sequences were collapsed and filtered. Differential abundance was tested with a binomial (Fisher-equivalent) model and with a beta-binomial model adding time-dependent variance fitted from healthy donors. Any clone with fewer than 5 combined templates was excluded, and a clone was called differentially abundant if its Benjamini-Hochberg FDR was below 0.01. Beta-binomial variance was modeled as a function of total template count across the two samples using the form v = (b*log(k)+a)^2. The table comes from immuneACCESS by way of TCRdb, which keeps in-frame sequences with V and J called. Part of the clones is missing from these tables; in studies checked, under half for an unresolved V gene and the rest for unknown reasons. V, J and clone size are those of that table, while D and trimming were read from the DNA. The sample contains about 50,000 clones, roughly 82% of them found a single time. The ten largest clones represent 13% to 15% of the sample.

No immune events, such as infections, were documented for the healthy donors during the collection period. Healthy-donor blood repertoires served as a training cohort to calibrate time-dependent variance in a beta-binomial model of T-cell clone differential abundance. There were ten or so healthy donors in the training cohort, of whom 3 were female and 7 were male. Donor ages ranged from about 29 to 65 years, with an average of approximately 43 years. Whole blood, obtained from a commercial supplier, was collected from each healthy donor at three time points spaced approximately 15 days apart. For immunosequencing, genomic DNA was extracted from whole blood that had not been sorted. The CDR3 goes from the cysteine to the phenylalanine over 14 residues. Solely the CDR3 DNA is kept, with 42 bases framed from the first base. From a lookup of the germline V gene, CDR1 and CDR2 are SGHRS and YFSETQ. Details on this clone: The target of this receptor is not known. At one end, the junction sequence differs from germline, possibly due to a read error.

Beyond this particular receptor, the publication reports: Between technical replicates the binomial model flagged approximately 1.1 differentially abundant clones, whereas over roughly 2 weeks the binomial model flagged about 15 and over about 4 weeks approximately 20. Variance in clone template counts between approximately two-week samples significantly increased with total template count across all healthy donors. The beta-binomial model significantly reduced the number of clones called differentially abundant and the false-positive rate across all healthy-donor time intervals. The authors expected biological variance in healthy repertoires might increase further over much longer intervals such as months to years.

This TCR was recovered from a person between 18 and 75 years old in good health. The sample was blood. Recombination linked TRBV5-1 to TRBJ2-1; the D gene lacks a confident call. CDR3 reads: CANSLGATPAPQFF. The DNA sequence follows: TGCGCCAACAGCTTGGGTGCGACCCCGGCTCCCCAGTTCTTC.